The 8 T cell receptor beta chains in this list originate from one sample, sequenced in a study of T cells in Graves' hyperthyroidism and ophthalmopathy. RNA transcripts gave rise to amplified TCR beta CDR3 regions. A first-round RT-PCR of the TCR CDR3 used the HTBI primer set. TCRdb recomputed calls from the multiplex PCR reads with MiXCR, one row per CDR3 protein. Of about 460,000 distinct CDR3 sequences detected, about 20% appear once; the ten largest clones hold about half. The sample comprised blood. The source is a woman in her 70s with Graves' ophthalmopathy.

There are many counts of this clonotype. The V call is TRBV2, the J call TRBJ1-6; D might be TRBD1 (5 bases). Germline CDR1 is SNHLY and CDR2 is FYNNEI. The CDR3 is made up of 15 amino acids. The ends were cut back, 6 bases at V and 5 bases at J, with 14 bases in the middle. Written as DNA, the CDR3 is TGTGCCAGCAGGGTAGGGACCGTCGATAATTCACCCCTCCACTTT. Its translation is CASRVGTVDNSPLHF.

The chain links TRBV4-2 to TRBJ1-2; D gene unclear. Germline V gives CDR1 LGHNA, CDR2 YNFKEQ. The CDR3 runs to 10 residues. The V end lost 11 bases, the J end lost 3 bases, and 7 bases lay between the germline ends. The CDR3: CAVGDYGYTF. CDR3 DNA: TGTGCCGTAGGAGACTATGGCTACACCTTC.

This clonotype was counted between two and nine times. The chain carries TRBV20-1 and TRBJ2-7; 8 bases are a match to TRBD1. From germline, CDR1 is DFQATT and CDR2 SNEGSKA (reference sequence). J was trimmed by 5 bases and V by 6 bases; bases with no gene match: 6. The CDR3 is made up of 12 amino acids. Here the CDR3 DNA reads TGCAGTGCCGGACAGGGCATGGACGAGCAGTACTTC. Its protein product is CSAGQGMDEQYF.

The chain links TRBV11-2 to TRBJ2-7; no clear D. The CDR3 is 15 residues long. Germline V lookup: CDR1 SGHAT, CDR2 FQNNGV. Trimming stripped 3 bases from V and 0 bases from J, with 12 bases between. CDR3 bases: TGTGCCAGCAGCTTTTACTCTGTCAGCTCCTACGAGCAGTACTTC. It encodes CASSFYSVSSYEQYF.

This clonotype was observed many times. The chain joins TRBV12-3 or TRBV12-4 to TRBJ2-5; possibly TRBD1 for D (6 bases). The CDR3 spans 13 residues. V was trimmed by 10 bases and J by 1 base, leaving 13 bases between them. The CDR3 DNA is TGTGCCACCTCCCGGGACACCCAAGAGACCCAGTACTTC. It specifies CATSRDTQETQYF.

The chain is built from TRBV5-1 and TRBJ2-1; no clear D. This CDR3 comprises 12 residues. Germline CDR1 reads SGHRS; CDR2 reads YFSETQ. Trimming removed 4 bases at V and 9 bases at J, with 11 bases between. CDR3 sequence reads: CASSLSGFEQFF. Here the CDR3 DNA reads TGCGCCAGCAGCCTCAGTGGCTTTGAGCAGTTCTTC. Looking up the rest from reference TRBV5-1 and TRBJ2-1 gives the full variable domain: KAGVTQTPRYLIKTRGQQVTLSCSPISGHRSVSWYQQTPGQGLQFLFEYFSETQRNKGNFPGRFSGRQFSNSRSEMNVSTLELGDSALYLCASSLSGFEQFFGPGTRLTVL.

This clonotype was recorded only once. CDR3 amino acids: CASSETVFNYGYTF. CDR3 coding DNA: TGTGCCAGTAGCGAGACAGTTTTTAACTATGGCTACACCTTC. The V call is TRBV19, the J call TRBJ1-2; maybe TRBD1 (5 bases). This CDR3 is 14 amino acids long. From germline, CDR1 is LNHDA and CDR2 SQIVND (reference sequence). Between the trimmed V and J ends, which lost 6 bases and 1 base, there was a span of 12 bases.

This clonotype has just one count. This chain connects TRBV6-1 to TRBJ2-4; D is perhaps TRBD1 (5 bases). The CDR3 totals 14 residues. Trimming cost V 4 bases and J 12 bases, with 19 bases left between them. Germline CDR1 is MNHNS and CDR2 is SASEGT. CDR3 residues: CASSADRLNDGQYF. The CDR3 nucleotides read TGTGCCAGCAGTGCCGACAGACTTAATGATGGTCAGTACTTC.